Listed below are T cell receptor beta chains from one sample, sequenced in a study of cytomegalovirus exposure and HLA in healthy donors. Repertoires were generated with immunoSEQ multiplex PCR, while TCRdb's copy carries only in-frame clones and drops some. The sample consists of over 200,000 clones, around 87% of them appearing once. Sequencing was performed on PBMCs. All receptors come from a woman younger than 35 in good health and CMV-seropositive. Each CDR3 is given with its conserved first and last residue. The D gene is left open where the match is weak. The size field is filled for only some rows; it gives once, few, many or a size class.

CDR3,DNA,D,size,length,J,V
CASSYGSLSNEQFF,TGTGCCAGCAGTTACGGGAGCTTAAGCAATGAGCAGTTCTTC,NA,NA,14,TRBJ2-1,TRBV6-5
CASSTTGLKEQYF,TGTGCCAGTAGTACGACAGGGCTTAAGGAGCAGTACTTC,TRBD1,few,13,TRBJ2-7,TRBV19
CASSFQRTYEQYF,TGTGCCAGCAGTTTCCAGCGGACCTACGAGCAGTACTTC,NA,NA,13,TRBJ2-7,TRBV27
CASSLSQGTEAFF,TGTGCCAGCAGTTTATCCCAGGGGACTGAAGCTTTCTTT,NA,NA,13,TRBJ1-1,TRBV28
CASSIGPSGNQPQHF,TGTGCCAGTAGTATAGGCCCCTCCGGGAATCAGCCCCAGCATTTT,NA,NA,15,TRBJ1-5,TRBV19
CASSVARVAGPDTQYF,TGTGCCAGCAGCGTAGCTAGGGTAGCGGGCCCAGATACGCAGTATTTT,TRBD2,NA,16,TRBJ2-3,TRBV9
CASSAIQGSSYEQYF,TGTGCCAGCAGTGCGATACAGGGGTCTTCCTACGAGCAGTACTTC,TRBD1,few,15,TRBJ2-7,TRBV6-1
CASTTGRNEQFF,TGTGCCAGCACGACAGGGAGGAATGAGCAGTTCTTC,NA,NA,12,TRBJ2-1,TRBV27
CASSLEGTVTDTQYF,TGCGCCAGCAGCTTGGAAGGGACAGTCACAGATACGCAGTATTTT,TRBD1,NA,15,TRBJ2-3,TRBV5-1
CASRVEAGAGDTQYF,TGTGCCAGCAGGGTAGAAGCGGGAGCAGGGGATACGCAGTATTTT,TRBD2,NA,15,TRBJ2-3,TRBV5-8
CASSDGRRGLSNQPQHF,TGTGCCAGCAGTGACGGGAGGAGGGGTTTAAGCAATCAGCCCCAGCATTTT,NA,NA,17,TRBJ1-5,TRBV2
CAISLQQDYNEQFF,TGTGCCATCAGTTTACAACAGGACTACAATGAGCAGTTCTTC,NA,NA,14,TRBJ2-1,TRBV10-3
CASRPGVRTGELFF,TGTGCCAGCAGGCCGGGGGTACGGACCGGGGAGCTGTTTTTT,NA,NA,14,TRBJ2-2,TRBV2
CASSRRGNGYTF,TGTGCCAGCAGTCGTCGGGGGAATGGCTACACCTTC,NA,NA,12,TRBJ1-2,TRBV27
CATSRDRLRTGQRSEFF,TGTGCCACCAGCAGAGATCGCCTCCGGACAGGTCAAAGGTCGGAGTTCTTC,TRBD1,NA,17,TRBJ2-1,TRBV15
CASRLQGASTEAFF,TGTGCCAGCAGACTACAGGGGGCTAGTACTGAAGCTTTCTTT,TRBD1,many,14,TRBJ1-1,TRBV2
CASSLIPARPYQETQYF,TGTGCCAGCAGCTTGATTCCGGCTAGACCTTACCAAGAGACCCAGTACTTC,NA,NA,17,TRBJ2-5,TRBV5-4
CASSRDWRSYEQYF,TGTGCCAGCAGCCGGGACTGGCGCTCCTACGAGCAGTACTTC,NA,NA,14,TRBJ2-7,TRBV6-5
CASSVATGRGRNIQYF,TGTGCCAGCAGCGTAGCTACCGGTCGAGGGAGAAACATTCAGTACTTC,NA,NA,16,TRBJ2-4,TRBV9
CASSDRGGTDTQYF,TGTGCCAGCAGCGATCGGGGGGGCACAGATACGCAGTATTTT,TRBD2,NA,14,TRBJ2-3,TRBV6-4
CASSESPTVSGNTIYF,TGTGCCAGCAGTGAATCTCCGACTGTCTCTGGAAACACCATATATTTT,NA,NA,16,TRBJ1-3,TRBV25-1
CASSDHRTRAYEQYF,TGTGCCAGCAGTGACCACCGGACTAGGGCCTACGAGCAGTACTTC,TRBD2,few,15,TRBJ2-7,TRBV25-1
CASSQAAQGDTQYF,TGCGCCAGCAGCCAGGCGGCGCAAGGAGATACGCAGTATTTT,NA,NA,14,TRBJ2-3,TRBV4-1
CASSYTATAGYGYTF,TGTGCCAGCAGTTACACTGCGACAGCAGGGTATGGCTACACCTTC,NA,NA,15,TRBJ1-2,TRBV6-5
CASRPPGAGALLHYGYTF,TGTGCCAGCAGGCCCCCCGGGGCAGGGGCGCTGCTTCACTATGGCTACACCTTC,NA,NA,18,TRBJ1-2,TRBV27
CATSRGDTYEQYF,TGTGCCACCAGCAGAGGGGACACCTACGAGCAGTACTTC,NA,NA,13,TRBJ2-7,TRBV15
CASSLIVGTEHHSGANVLTF,TGTGCCAGCAGTTTAATTGTCGGGACAGAGCACCACTCTGGGGCCAACGTCCTGACTTTC,TRBD1,NA,20,TRBJ2-6,TRBV27
CASSPGGGLAGAGTTDTQYF,TGTGCCAGCAGTCCCGGAGGGGGGCTAGCGGGAGCAGGGACCACAGATACGCAGTATTTT,TRBD2,once,20,TRBJ2-3,TRBV9
CASSFRTSGTEEQFF,TGTGCCAGCAGTTTCAGGACTAGCGGGACCGAAGAGCAGTTCTTC,TRBD2,NA,15,TRBJ2-1,TRBV27
CASSLSGGRSYEQYF,TGTGCCAGCAGTTTATCGGGCGGGAGAAGCTACGAGCAGTACTTC,TRBD2,NA,15,TRBJ2-7,TRBV27
CASSRNRVSPYEQYF,TGTGCCAGCAGTCGAAACAGGGTATCCCCCTACGAGCAGTACTTC,NA,NA,15,TRBJ2-7,TRBV28
CASSSYSFRSREQYF,TGTGCCAGCAGCTCTTACTCGTTCCGTAGTCGGGAGCAGTACTTC,NA,NA,15,TRBJ2-7,TRBV11-2
CASSLAPEGSYEQYF,TGTGCCAGCAGCTTAGCTCCCGAGGGTTCCTACGAGCAGTACTTC,NA,NA,15,TRBJ2-7,TRBV11-2
CSVFTRDSYEQYF,TGCAGCGTTTTCACCCGGGACAGCTACGAGCAGTACTTC,TRBD1,NA,13,TRBJ2-7,TRBV29-1
CASSSLVRGDTQYF,TGTGCCAGCAGCTCACTGGTCCGAGGAGATACGCAGTATTTT,NA,NA,14,TRBJ2-3,TRBV28
CASRREGNTGELFF,TGCGCCAGCAGGAGGGAAGGGAACACCGGGGAGCTGTTTTTT,NA,NA,14,TRBJ2-2,TRBV10-2
CSAQKSGRRDTQYF,TGCAGCGCCCAAAAAAGCGGGAGAAGGGATACGCAGTATTTT,TRBD2,NA,14,TRBJ2-3,TRBV29-1
CASSATQVTTEAFF,TGTGCCAGCAGTGCAACACAGGTGACGACTGAAGCTTTCTTT,NA,NA,14,TRBJ1-1,TRBV2
CASSADSGSDEQYF,TGTGCCAGCAGCGCCGACTCCGGGTCCGACGAGCAGTACTTC,NA,NA,14,TRBJ2-7,TRBV6-5
CASSEGDSNQPQHF,TGTGCCAGCAGCGAGGGGGATAGCAATCAGCCCCAGCATTTT,NA,NA,14,TRBJ1-5,TRBV27
CASSFLRTGFGYEQYF,TGTGCCAGCAGTTTCCTGCGGACAGGGTTTGGCTACGAGCAGTACTTC,TRBD1,NA,16,TRBJ2-7,TRBV27
CASIKRGGRETQYF,TGTGCCAGCATCAAACGAGGGGGCCGGGAGACCCAGTACTTC,TRBD1,NA,14,TRBJ2-5,TRBV28
CASSTGDEQFF,TGTGCCAGCAGCACCGGGGATGAGCAGTTCTTC,NA,NA,11,TRBJ2-1,TRBV28
CASNPGTSAGEQYF,TGCGCCAGCAACCCCGGGACTAGCGCCGGCGAGCAGTACTTC,TRBD2,NA,14,TRBJ2-7,TRBV5-1
CASSGPGGEHKNIQYF,TGTGCCAGCAGTGGACCAGGGGGAGAGCACAAAAACATTCAGTACTTC,TRBD1,NA,16,TRBJ2-4,TRBV25-1
CASRSAVGGYTF,TGTGCCAGCAGGTCTGCCGTCGGTGGCTACACCTTC,NA,NA,12,TRBJ1-2,TRBV5-4
CASSEWRETYNEQFF,TGTGCCAGCAGTGAATGGCGGGAGACCTACAATGAGCAGTTCTTC,TRBD2,once,15,TRBJ2-1,TRBV2
CASSESVPRWETQYF,TGTGCCAGCAGTGAATCGGTCCCCCGTTGGGAGACCCAGTACTTC,NA,NA,15,TRBJ2-5,TRBV6-1
CASSQTSSGNTIYF,TGTGCCAGCAGCCAAACAAGCTCTGGAAACACCATATATTTT,NA,NA,14,TRBJ1-3,TRBV14
CASSRGQGDTEAFF,TGCGCCAGCAGTCGGGGACAGGGGGACACTGAAGCTTTCTTT,TRBD1,NA,14,TRBJ1-1,TRBV10-1
CASSLAGQGNEQYF,TGTGCCAGCAGCTTAGCCGGACAGGGGAACGAGCAGTACTTC,TRBD1,NA,14,TRBJ2-7,TRBV11-1
CASSEDRGSEQYF,TGCGCCAGCAGTGAGGACAGGGGATCCGAGCAGTACTTC,TRBD1,NA,13,TRBJ2-7,TRBV10-2
CASSLGGRSSGNTIYF,TGTGCCAGCAGCTTAGGAGGGAGATCATCTGGAAACACCATATATTTT,NA,NA,16,TRBJ1-3,TRBV11-2
CASSVDGVGYNEQFF,TGTGCCAGCAGCGTAGACGGGGTAGGGTACAATGAGCAGTTCTTC,NA,NA,15,TRBJ2-1,TRBV9
CASSIQGPFNEQFF,TGTGCCAGTAGTATCCAGGGTCCTTTTAATGAGCAGTTCTTC,NA,NA,14,TRBJ2-1,TRBV19
CASSRGPGGGQPQHF,TGTGCCAGCTCTCGGGGGCCGGGGGGGGGCCAGCCCCAGCATTTT,NA,once,15,TRBJ1-5,TRBV2